The 4 T cell receptor beta chains given below trace back to one sample, sequenced in a study of cytomegalovirus exposure and HLA in healthy donors. PCR employed 60 Vbeta and 13 Jbeta primers. Here immunoSEQ multiplex PCR was the method, and the copy in TCRdb shows in-frame clones only, minus some. The sample records some 170,000 clones, roughly 80% being singletons. Material: PBMCs. Receptors originate from a man younger than 45 in good health and CMV-seropositive.

CDR3 protein: CASSLDGQGAGNTIYF. The CDR3 nucleotides read TGTGCCAGCAGCTTAGACGGACAGGGGGCTGGAAACACCATATATTTT. The V call is TRBV7-9, the J call TRBJ1-3; the match to TRBD1 covers 10 bases. Germline loops: CDR1 SEHNR, CDR2 FQNEAQ (reference sequence). J lost 2 bases, V lost 1 base, and 2 bases had no gene match. The CDR3 contains 16 residues.

The genes are TRBV25-1 and TRBJ2-7, with 7 bases lining up with TRBD1. J was trimmed by 2 bases and V by 4 bases; bases with no gene match: 11. The CDR3 runs to 16 residues. The germline CDR1 and CDR2 sequences are MGHDK and SYGVNS. CDR3 DNA sequence: TGTGCCAGCAGTGTCACCGGGACAGCCAACCCCTACGAGCAGTACTTC. This encodes CASSVTGTANPYEQYF.

V is TRBV6-5 and J is TRBJ1-5, with D perhaps matching TRBD1 (6 bases). Trimming left V 5 bases short and J 7 bases short, with 15 bases between. The CDR3 loop spans 14 amino acids. Germline lookup yields CDR1 MNHEY and CDR2 SVGAGI. CDR3 DNA sequence: TGTGCCAGCAGTCACCGGGGGGGCCGCCAGCCCCAGCATTTT. This encodes CASSHRGGRQPQHF.

The count of this clone is one. This chain joins TRBV18 and TRBJ1-4; D possibly corresponds to TRBD1 (6 bases). Trimming removed 3 bases from V and 11 bases from J, with 10 bases in between. CDR3 length: 12 amino acids. Germline V gives CDR1 KGHSH, CDR2 LQKENI. The CDR3 bases are TGTGCCAGCTCACCTCCAGGGGACAAACTGTTTTTT. It encodes CASSPPGDKLFF.